This T cell receptor (beta chain) was documented in a study of T-cell reconstitution after alpha-beta-depleted transplantation in children. General study points: Where alpha-beta T cells came from about two months after transplant was reportedly several hundred expanded graft clones. The study traced high day-60 TCRbeta diversity in some patients to surviving recipient T cells and thymic progenitors. When one year had passed after transplant, most T-cell counts and diversity came from newly produced T cells.

Comment on this clonotype: Antigen: not known.

Unique molecular identifiers tagged the TCRbeta library. TCRdb recomputed calls from the PCR reads with MiXCR, one row per CDR3 protein. Among fewer than 400,000 distinct CDR3 sequences, around 25% were seen once, and the ten largest hold approximately 10%. J was trimmed by 5 bases and V by 0 bases; bases with no gene match: 6. The CDR3 loop spans 14 amino acids. Germline V gene sequence: CDR1 DFQATT, CDR2 SNEGSKA (reference sequence). V gene TRBV20-1 combines with J gene TRBJ2-7; TRBD1 aligns across 8 bases. This TCR was recovered from a male patient younger than 18 who had a stem cell transplant for acute lymphoblastic leukemia, so the T cells may come from the graft donor. This material consisted of PBMCs, mostly from graft donor cells, taken 180 days after TCRalphabeta/CD19-depleted stem cell transplant. CDR3 loop: CSARDDRGVHEQYF. The CDR3 DNA sequence: TGCAGTGCTAGAGATGACAGGGGAGTGCACGAGCAGTACTTC.